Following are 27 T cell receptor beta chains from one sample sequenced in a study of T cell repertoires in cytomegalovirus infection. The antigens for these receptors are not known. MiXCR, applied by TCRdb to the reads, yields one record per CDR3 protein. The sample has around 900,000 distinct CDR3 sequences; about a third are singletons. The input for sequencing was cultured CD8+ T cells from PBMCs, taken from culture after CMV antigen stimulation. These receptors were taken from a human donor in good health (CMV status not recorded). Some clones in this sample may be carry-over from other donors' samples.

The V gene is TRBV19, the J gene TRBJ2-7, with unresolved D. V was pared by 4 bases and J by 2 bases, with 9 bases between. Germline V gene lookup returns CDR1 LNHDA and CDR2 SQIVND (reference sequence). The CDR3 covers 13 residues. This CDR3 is CASSRNLAYEQYV. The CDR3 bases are TGTGCCAGTAGTAGGAATTTGGCCTACGAGCAGTACGTC.

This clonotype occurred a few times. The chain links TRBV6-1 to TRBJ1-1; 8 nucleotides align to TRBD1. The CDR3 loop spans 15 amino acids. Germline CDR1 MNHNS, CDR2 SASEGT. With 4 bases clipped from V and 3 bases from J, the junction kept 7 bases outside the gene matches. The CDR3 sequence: CASSVLATGDTEAFF. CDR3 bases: TGTGCCAGCAGTGTCTTAGCGACAGGGGACACTGAAGCTTTCTTT.

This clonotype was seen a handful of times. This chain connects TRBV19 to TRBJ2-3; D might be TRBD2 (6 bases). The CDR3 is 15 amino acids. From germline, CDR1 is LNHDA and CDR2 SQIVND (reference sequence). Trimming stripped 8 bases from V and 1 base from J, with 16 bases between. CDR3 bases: TGTGCCAGTCGCCATATGACGGGGGGCACAGATACGCAGTATTTT. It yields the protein CASRHMTGGTDTQYF.

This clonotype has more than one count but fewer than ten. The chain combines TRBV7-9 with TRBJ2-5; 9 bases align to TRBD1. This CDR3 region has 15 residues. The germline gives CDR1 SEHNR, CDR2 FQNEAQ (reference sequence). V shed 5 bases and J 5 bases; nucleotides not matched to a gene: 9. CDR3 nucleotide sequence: TGTGCCAGCAGCGCTCCGGACAGGGGTAGGGAGACCCAGTACTTC. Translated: CASSAPDRGRETQYF. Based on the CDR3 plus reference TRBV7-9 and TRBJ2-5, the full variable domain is DTGVSQNPRHKITKRGQNVTFRCDPISEHNRLYWYRQTLGQGPEFLTYFQNEAQLEKSRLLSDRFSAERPKGSFSTLEIQRTEQGDSAMYLCASSAPDRGRETQYFGPGTRLLVL.

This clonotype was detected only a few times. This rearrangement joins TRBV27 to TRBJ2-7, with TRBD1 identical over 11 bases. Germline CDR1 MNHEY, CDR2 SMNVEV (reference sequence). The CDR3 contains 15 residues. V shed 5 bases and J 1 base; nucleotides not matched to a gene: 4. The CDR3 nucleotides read TGTGCCAGCAGTACGGGACAGGGGGAGTCCTACGAGCAGTACTTC. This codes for CASSTGQGESYEQYF.

The CDR3 sequence: CASSPRQGSRYNEQFF. Written as DNA, the CDR3 is TGTGCCAGCAGCCCGAGACAGGGTTCTCGCTACAATGAGCAGTTCTTC. V gene TRBV5-4 combines with J gene TRBJ2-1; TRBD1 agrees at 7 bases. CDR3 length: 16 amino acids. Per the germline V gene, CDR1 is SGHNT and CDR2 is YYREEE (reference sequence). V gave up 4 bases and J gave up 3 bases; unmatched junction bases: 10.

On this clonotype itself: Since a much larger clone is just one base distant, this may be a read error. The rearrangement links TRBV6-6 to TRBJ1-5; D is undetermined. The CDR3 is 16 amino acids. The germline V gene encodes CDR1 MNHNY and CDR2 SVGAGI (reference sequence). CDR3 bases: TGTGCCAACAGTGACGACACGTTTTTAGGCAATCAGCCCCAGCATTTT. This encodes CANSDDTFLGNQPQHF.

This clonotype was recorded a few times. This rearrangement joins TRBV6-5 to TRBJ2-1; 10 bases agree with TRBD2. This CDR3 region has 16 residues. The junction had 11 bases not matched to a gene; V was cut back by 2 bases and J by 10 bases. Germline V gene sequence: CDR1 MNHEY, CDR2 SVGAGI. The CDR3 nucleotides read TGTGCCAGCAGTTACGCCCTAGTAGCGGGGGGTCCGGAGCAGTTCTTC. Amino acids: CASSYALVAGGPEQFF.

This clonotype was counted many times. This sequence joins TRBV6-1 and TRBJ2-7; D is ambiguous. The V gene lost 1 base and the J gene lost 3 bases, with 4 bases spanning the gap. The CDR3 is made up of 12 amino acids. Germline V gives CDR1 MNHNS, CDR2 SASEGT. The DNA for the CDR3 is TGTGCCAGCAGTGAAGGGGGCTACGAGCAGTACTTC. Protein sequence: CASSEGGYEQYF.

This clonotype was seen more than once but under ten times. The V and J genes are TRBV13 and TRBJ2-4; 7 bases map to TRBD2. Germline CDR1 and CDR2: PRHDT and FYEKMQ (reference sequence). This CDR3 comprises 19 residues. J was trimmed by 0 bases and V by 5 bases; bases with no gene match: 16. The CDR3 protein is CASSGGTTLRMLAKNIQYF. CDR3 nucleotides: TGTGCCAGCAGCGGAGGGACTACTCTTCGAATGCTAGCCAAAAACATTCAGTACTTC.

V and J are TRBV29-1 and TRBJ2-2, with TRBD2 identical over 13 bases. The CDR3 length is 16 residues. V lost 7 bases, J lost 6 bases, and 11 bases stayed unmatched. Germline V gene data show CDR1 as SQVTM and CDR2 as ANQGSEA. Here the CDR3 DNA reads TGCAGCGCTTGGACTAGCGGGGGCACGAATGCCGGGGAGCTGTTTTTT. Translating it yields CSAWTSGGTNAGELFF.

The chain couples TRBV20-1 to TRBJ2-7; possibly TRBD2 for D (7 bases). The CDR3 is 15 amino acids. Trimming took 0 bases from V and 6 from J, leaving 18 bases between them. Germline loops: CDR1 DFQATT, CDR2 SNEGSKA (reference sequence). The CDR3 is CSARDLGGLNSEQYF. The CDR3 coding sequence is TGCAGTGCTAGAGATCTGGGGGGGCTTAACAGCGAGCAGTACTTC.

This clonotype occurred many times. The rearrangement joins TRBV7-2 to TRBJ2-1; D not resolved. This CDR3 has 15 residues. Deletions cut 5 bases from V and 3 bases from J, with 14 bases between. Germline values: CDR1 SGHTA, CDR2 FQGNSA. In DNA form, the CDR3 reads TGTGCCAGCAGCGGGGTAGAGGCAATCTACAATGAGCAGTTCTTC. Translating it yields CASSGVEAIYNEQFF.

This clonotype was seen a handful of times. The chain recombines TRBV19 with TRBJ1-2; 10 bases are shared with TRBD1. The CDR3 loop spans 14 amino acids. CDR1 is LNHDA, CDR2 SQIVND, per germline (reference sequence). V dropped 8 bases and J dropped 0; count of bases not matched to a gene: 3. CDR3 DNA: TGTGCCAGTTGGACAGGGGGTTCTAACTATGGCTACACCTTC. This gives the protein CASWTGGSNYGYTF.

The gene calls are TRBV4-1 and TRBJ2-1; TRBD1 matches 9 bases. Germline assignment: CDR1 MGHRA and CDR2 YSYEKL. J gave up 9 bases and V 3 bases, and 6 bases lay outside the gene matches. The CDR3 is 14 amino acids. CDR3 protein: CASSHGGTGSEQFF. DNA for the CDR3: TGCGCCAGCAGCCATGGAGGGACAGGGAGTGAGCAGTTCTTC.

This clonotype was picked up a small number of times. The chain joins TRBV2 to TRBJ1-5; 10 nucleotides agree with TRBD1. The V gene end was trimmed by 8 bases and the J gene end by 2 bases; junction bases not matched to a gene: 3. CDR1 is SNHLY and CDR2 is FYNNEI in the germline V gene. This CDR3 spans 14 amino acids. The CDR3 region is CASGTGEGNQPQHF. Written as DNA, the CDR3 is TGTGCCAGCGGGACAGGGGAGGGCAATCAGCCCCAGCATTTT.

CDR3 coding DNA: TGTGCCAGCAGTTCCTCGCCAAGTCCCAATCAGCCCCAGCATTTT. Translating gives CASSSSPSPNQPQHF. The V and J genes are TRBV6-5 and TRBJ1-5, with D hard to call. V gave up 4 bases and J gave up 3 bases, with 13 bases separating them. Germline loops: CDR1 MNHEY, CDR2 SVGAGI. The CDR3 spans 15 residues.

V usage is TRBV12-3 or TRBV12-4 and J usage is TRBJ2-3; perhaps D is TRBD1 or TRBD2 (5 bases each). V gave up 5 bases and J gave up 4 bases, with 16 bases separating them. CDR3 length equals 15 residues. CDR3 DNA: TGTGCCAGCAGTAACACCCGGGACGCGGCAGATACGCAGTATTTT. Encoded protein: CASSNTRDAADTQYF.

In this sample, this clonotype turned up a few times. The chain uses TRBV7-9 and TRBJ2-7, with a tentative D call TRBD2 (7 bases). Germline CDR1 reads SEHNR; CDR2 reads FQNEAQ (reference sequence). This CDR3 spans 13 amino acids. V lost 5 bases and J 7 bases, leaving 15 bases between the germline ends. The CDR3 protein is CASSLGGRREQYF. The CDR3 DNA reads TGTGCCAGCAGCCTCGGGGGGCGTCGGGAGCAGTACTTC.

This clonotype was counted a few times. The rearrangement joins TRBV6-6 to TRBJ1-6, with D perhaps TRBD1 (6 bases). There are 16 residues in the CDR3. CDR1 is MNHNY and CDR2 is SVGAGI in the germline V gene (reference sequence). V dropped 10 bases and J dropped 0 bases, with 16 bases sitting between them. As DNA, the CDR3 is TGTGCCACTACCAGGGGCCGCAGCTCCTATAATTCACCCCTCCACTTT. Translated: CATTRGRSSYNSPLHF.

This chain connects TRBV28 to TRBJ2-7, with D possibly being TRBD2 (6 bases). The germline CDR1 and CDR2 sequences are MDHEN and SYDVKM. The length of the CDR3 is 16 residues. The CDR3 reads CASSLTTSLGSSEQYV. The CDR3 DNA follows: TGTGCCAGCAGTCTCACAACTAGCCTGGGGTCCTCCGAGCAGTACGTC.

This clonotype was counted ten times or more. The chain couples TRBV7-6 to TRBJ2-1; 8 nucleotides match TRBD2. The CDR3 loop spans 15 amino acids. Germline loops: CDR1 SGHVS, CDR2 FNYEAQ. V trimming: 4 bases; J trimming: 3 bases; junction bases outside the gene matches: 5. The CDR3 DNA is TGTGCCAGCAGCTCCGGGACTAGTTACTACAATGAGCAGTTCTTC. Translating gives CASSSGTSYYNEQFF.

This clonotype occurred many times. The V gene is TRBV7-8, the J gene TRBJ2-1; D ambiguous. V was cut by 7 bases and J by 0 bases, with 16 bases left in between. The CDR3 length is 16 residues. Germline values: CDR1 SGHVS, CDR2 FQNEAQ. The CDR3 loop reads CASTSNVVNSYNEQFF. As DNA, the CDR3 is TGTGCCAGCACCTCCAATGTGGTTAACTCCTACAATGAGCAGTTCTTC.

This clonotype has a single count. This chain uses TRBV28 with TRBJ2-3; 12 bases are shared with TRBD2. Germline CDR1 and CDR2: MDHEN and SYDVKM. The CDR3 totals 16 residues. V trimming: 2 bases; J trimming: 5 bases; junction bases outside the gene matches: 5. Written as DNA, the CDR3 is TGTGCCAGCAGTTTAACCACTAGCGGGGGGCGAGATACGCAGTATTTT. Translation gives CASSLTTSGGRDTQYF.

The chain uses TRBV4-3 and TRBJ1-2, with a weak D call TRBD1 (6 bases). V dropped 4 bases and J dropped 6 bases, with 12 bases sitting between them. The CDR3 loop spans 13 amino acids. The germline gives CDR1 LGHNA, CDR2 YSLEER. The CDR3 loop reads CASSPGTWDGYTF. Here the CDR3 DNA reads TGCGCCAGCAGCCCTGGGACATGGGATGGCTACACCTTC.

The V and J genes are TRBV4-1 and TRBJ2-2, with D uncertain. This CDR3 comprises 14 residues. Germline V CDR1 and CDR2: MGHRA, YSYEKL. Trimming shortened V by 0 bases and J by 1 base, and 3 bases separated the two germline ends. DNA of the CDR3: TGCGCCAGCAGCCAAGATAAGAACACCGGGGAGCTGTTTTTT. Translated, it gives CASSQDKNTGELFF.

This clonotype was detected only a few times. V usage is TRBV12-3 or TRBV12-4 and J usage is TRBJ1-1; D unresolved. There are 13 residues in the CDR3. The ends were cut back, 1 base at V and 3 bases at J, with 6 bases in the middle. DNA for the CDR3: TGTGCCAGCAGTTTAGAGAGCGACACTGAAGCTTTCTTT. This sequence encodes CASSLESDTEAFF.